The subject of this entry is one T cell receptor beta chain. Its antigen is unidentified. These data belong to a study of shared clonotypes between healthy human individuals. Study results and caveats: Only a few donors were included, so the genetic and exposure-history diversity represented was limited.

Assay execution proceeded at the deep level. Measured with immunoSEQ multiplex PCR; TCRdb has only the in-frame clones, and not every one. The profile shows about 95,000 clones, under 80% of them singletons. Donors had no recently reported acute infections or vaccinations and were HIV-negative. Germline lookup yields CDR1 MNHNS and CDR2 SASEGT. This CDR3 has 13 amino acids. Trimming took 2 bases from V and 6 from J, leaving 8 bases between them. Material for sequencing was memory CD8+ T cells sorted from blood. Described subset: CD45RO+ cells pooled with CCR7-negative TemRA cells. This receptor was obtained from a man between 25 and 39 years old in good health. The rearrangement uses TRBV6-1 and TRBJ2-1; possibly TRBD2 for D (6 bases). CDR3 in DNA: TGTGCCAGCAGTGAAACGGGGGTCAATGAGCAGTTCTTC. Its translation is CASSETGVNEQFF.